Below, 2 T cell receptor beta chains from the same sample are listed, as sequenced in a study of blood T cell repertoires in COVID-19. Sequencing used immunoSEQ multiplex PCR; TCRdb keeps in-frame clones, though not all of them. The data show 200,000 to 300,000 clones, under 85% seen once. The specimen sequenced was peripheral blood. The source of these receptors is a man aged 25 to 45 who had recovered from COVID-19.

The CDR3, as DNA: TGTGCCAGCAGCTTGGCGTTAGCGGGACAGCTAAGGGACAATGAGCAGTTCTTC. This sequence encodes CASSLALAGQLRDNEQFF. The V gene is TRBV5-5, the J gene TRBJ2-1; D might be TRBD2 (8 bases). Per germline, CDR1 SGHKS and CDR2 YYEKEE (reference sequence). V lost 0 bases to trimming and J lost 5 bases, with 21 bases between them. The CDR3 totals 18 residues. Full variable domain (missing parts from reference TRBV5-5 and TRBJ2-1): DAGVTQSPTHLIKTRGQQVTLRCSPISGHKSVSWYQQVLGQGPQFIFQYYEKEERGRGNFPDRFSARQFPNYSSELNVNALLLGDSALYLCASSLALAGQLRDNEQFFGPGTRLTVL.

The chain uses TRBV5-5 and TRBJ2-3; 12 bases agree with TRBD2. The germline gives CDR1 SGHKS, CDR2 YYEKEE (reference sequence). The CDR3 loop spans 18 amino acids. V was pared by 6 bases and J by 2 bases, with 13 bases of the junction left unmatched. In DNA form, the CDR3 reads TGTGCCAGCAACCCTAGACTAGCGGGGGCGAGATTCACAGATACGCAGTATTTT. Its translation is CASNPRLAGARFTDTQYF.